This T cell receptor (beta chain) derives from a study of patients and donors after allogeneic stem cell transplantation. V shed 5 bases and J 5 bases; nucleotides not matched to a gene: 8. This CDR3 has 14 residues. This clonotype was observed at least ten times. Each CDR3 protein is one row after TCRdb ran MiXCR on the RT-PCR reads. The table includes hundreds of thousands of distinct CDR3 sequences, 16% detected once. Sequenced input: blood, either unsorted or a sorted T cell fraction (not recorded which). The source of this sequence is a human donor who was either an allogeneic HSCT recipient or a stem cell or donor lymphocyte infusion donor (not recorded which). It is not recorded whose cells these are; they may come from a transplant donor. The chain combines TRBV12-3 or TRBV12-4 with TRBJ1-1, with TRBD1 identical over 7 bases. CDR3 sequence: CASSPAGGWTEAFF. CDR3 sequence (DNA): TGTGCCAGCAGTCCGGCAGGGGGGTGGACTGAAGCTTTCTTT.